A single T cell receptor (beta chain) is shown here with its context. Clones were read by immunoSEQ multiplex PCR, and TCRdb kept only the in-frame ones, dropping some. The table records 15,000 to 20,000 clones, approximately 88% of them present only once. The data derive from a study of chemoradiotherapy in HPV16-positive cancers. The sample here was blood, taken from a patient who underwent chemoradiotherapy. The sequence was collected from a human donor with HPV-associated anogenital cancer.

CDR3 sequence reads: CASSWAGDRSNIQYF. The CDR3 region has the DNA TGTGCCAGCAGCTGGGCGGGGGACAGGTCCAACATTCAGTACTTC. The V gene is TRBV7-9, the J gene TRBJ2-4; TRBD1 might be the D (8 bases). Germline V gene data show CDR1 as SEHNR and CDR2 as FQNEAQ (reference sequence). The CDR3 extends over 15 amino acids. The ends were cut back, 4 bases at V and 7 bases at J, with 17 bases in the middle.